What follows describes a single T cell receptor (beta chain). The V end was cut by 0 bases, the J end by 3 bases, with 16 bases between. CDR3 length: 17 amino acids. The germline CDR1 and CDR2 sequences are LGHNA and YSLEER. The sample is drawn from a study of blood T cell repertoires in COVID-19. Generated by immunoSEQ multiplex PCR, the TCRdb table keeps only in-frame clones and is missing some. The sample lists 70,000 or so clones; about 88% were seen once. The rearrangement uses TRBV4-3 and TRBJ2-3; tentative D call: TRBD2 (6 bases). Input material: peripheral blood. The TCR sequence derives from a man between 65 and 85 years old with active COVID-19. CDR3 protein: CASSQDWRASPTDTQYF. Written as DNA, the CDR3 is TGCGCCAGCAGCCAAGATTGGAGGGCCTCCCCGACAGATACGCAGTATTTT.